Following are 30 T cell receptor beta chains from one sample sequenced in a study of PD-L1 blockade in urothelial cancer. The method was immunoSEQ multiplex PCR; TCRdb's version includes in-frame clones alone and lacks a portion of them. The data hold tens of thousands of clones, with approximately 86% observed a single time. The material sequenced was PBMCs, taken around atezolizumab (anti-PD-L1) treatment. These receptors came from a man aged 60 to 75 with urothelial cancer.

The rearrangement uses TRBV7-2 and TRBJ2-1; 10 positions match TRBD2. The CDR3 covers 15 residues. Germline values: CDR1 SGHTA, CDR2 FQGNSA. Trimming took 5 bases from V and 6 from J; bases not matched to a gene: 7. This CDR3 reads CASSPASGSGNEQFF. CDR3 nucleotides: TGTGCCAGCAGCCCAGCTAGCGGGAGCGGCAATGAGCAGTTCTTC.

The sample holds one count of this clone. The chain carries TRBV7-9 and TRBJ1-2; maybe TRBD1 (5 bases). V was cut by 5 bases and J by 2 bases, with 12 bases left in between. In germline, CDR1 is SEHNR, CDR2 FQNEAQ (reference sequence). CDR3 size: 14 residues. CDR3 bases: TGTGCCAGCAGCATTGTTGGGGGGAACTATGGCTACACCTTC. Amino acid sequence: CASSIVGGNYGYTF.

V is TRBV18 and J is TRBJ2-1; maybe TRBD1 (6 bases). V shed 2 bases and J shed 2 bases, with 13 bases lying between them. Per germline, CDR1 KGHSH and CDR2 LQKENI. The CDR3 is 16 amino acids. This CDR3 reads CASSPTGTGTYNEQFF. The CDR3 DNA is TGTGCCAGCTCACCAACAGGGACGGGAACCTACAATGAGCAGTTCTTC. The full variable domain, its missing parts supplied by reference TRBV18 and TRBJ2-1, is NAGVMQNPRHLVRRRGQEARLRCSPMKGHSHVYWYRQLPEEGLKFMVYLQKENIIDESGMPKERFSAEFPKEGPSILRIQQVVRGDSAAYFCASSPTGTGTYNEQFFGPGTRLTVL.

The V call is TRBV28, the J call TRBJ1-5, with D uncertain. The CDR3 runs to 16 residues. V lost 7 bases, J lost 0 bases, and 16 bases lay in between. Germline V gene data show CDR1 as MDHEN and CDR2 as SYDVKM. CDR3 residues: CASNHGRGFSNQPQHF. The CDR3 DNA reads as TGTGCCAGCAACCACGGGAGAGGGTTTAGCAATCAGCCCCAGCATTTT.

The genes are TRBV5-6 and TRBJ1-4; the match to TRBD1 covers 7 bases. J lost 8 bases, V lost 2 bases, and 9 bases had no gene match. The CDR3 sequence is 15 residues long. Germline CDR1 is SGHDT and CDR2 is YYEEEE. The CDR3 DNA is TGTGCCAGCAGCTTCCGACAGGGTTGGAGCGAAAAACTGTTTTTT. Translated: CASSFRQGWSEKLFF.

This sequence joins TRBV2 and TRBJ2-1, with TRBD2 matching over 15 bases. The germline gives CDR1 SNHLY, CDR2 FYNNEI. Trimming took 0 bases from V and 1 from J; bases not matched to a gene: 7. The CDR3 totals 20 residues. The CDR3: CASSEARGTSGGRSYNEQFF. The CDR3 DNA sequence: TGTGCCAGCAGTGAAGCCCGGGGGACTAGCGGGGGGCGGTCCTACAATGAGCAGTTCTTC.

The chain recombines TRBV5-6 with TRBJ1-3; TRBD1 matches 8 bases. From germline, CDR1 is SGHDT and CDR2 YYEEEE. This CDR3 region has 15 residues. Trimming removed 3 bases from V and 3 bases from J; junction bases left unmatched: 5. This chain's CDR3 is CASSSGTGIGNTIYF. The CDR3 bases are TGTGCCAGCAGCTCCGGGACAGGCATTGGAAACACCATATATTTT.

The rearrangement uses TRBV9 and TRBJ1-3, with D hard to call. Germline V lookup: CDR1 SGDLS, CDR2 YYNGEE. With 0 bases removed from V and 0 bases from J, the gap between germline ends came to 7 bases. This CDR3 is built from 15 residues. The CDR3 DNA sequence: TGTGCCAGCAGCGTAGGGCACAGCTCTGGAAACACCATATATTTT. Translation: CASSVGHSSGNTIYF.

The J gene is TRBJ1-3, the V gene TRBV5-8; D might be TRBD1 (5 bases). Germline lookup yields CDR1 SGHTS and CDR2 YDEGEE. The CDR3 has 17 amino acids. Trimming cost V 4 bases and J 3 bases, with 20 bases left between them. The CDR3 reads CASSLGVRTSFGNTIYF. CDR3 sequence (DNA): TGTGCCAGCAGCCTGGGGGTTCGGACTTCGTTTGGAAACACCATATATTTT.

In DNA, the CDR3 is TGCAGCGTCCAGGACAGGGAAACTGAAGCTTTCTTT. Amino acids: CSVQDRETEAFF. This chain joins TRBV29-1 and TRBJ1-1, with TRBD1 matching 8 bases. Trimming at V came to 6 bases and at J to 5 bases, leaving 5 bases not matched to a gene. Germline CDR1 and CDR2: SQVTM and ANQGSEA. This CDR3 region has 12 residues.

The chain joins TRBV30 to TRBJ1-5, with D perhaps matching TRBD1 (6 bases). The CDR3 length is 14 residues. The V end lost 7 bases, the J end lost 0 bases, and 13 bases lay between the germline ends. Germline CDR1 reads GTSNPN; CDR2 reads SVGIG (reference sequence). CDR3 DNA: TGTGCCTTATTTGGGGGCCATAGCAATCAGCCCCAGCATTTT. It codes for CALFGGHSNQPQHF. The full variable domain, completed using reference TRBV30 and TRBJ1-5, is SQTIHQWPATLVQPVGSPLSLECTVEGTSNPNLYWYRQAAGRGLQLLFYSVGIGQISSEVPQNLSASRPQDRQFILSSKKLLLSDSGFYLCALFGGHSNQPQHFGDGTRLSIL.

V gene TRBV19 combines with J gene TRBJ2-1, with 8 bases that match TRBD1. The germline V gene has CDR1 LNHDA and CDR2 SQIVND (reference sequence). J lost 5 bases, V lost 2 bases, and 5 bases had no gene match. CDR3 length: 15 amino acids. The CDR3 region is CASSIQGAPNNEQFF. CDR3 nucleotides: TGTGCCAGTAGTATACAGGGGGCGCCTAACAATGAGCAGTTCTTC.

The rearrangement joins TRBV5-5 to TRBJ1-2, with D possibly matching TRBD1 (5 bases). The CDR3 is 13 amino acids. The V end was cut by 4 bases, the J end by 2 bases, with 9 bases between. CDR1 and CDR2 from the germline V gene are SGHKS and YYEKEE (reference sequence). The CDR3 region has the DNA TGTGCCAGCAGCCTGACAGCGAACTATGGCTACACCTTC. It translates to CASSLTANYGYTF.

V and J are TRBV28 and TRBJ2-3; 10 nucleotides match TRBD1. The V segment lost 6 bases and the J segment 2 bases; nucleotides outside the gene matches: 5. CDR3 length equals 15 residues. Germline loops: CDR1 MDHEN, CDR2 SYDVKM. CDR3 nucleotides: TGTGCCAGCAGCTTGGGACAGGGGATCACAGATACGCAGTATTTT. It codes for CASSLGQGITDTQYF.

This chain uses TRBV19 with TRBJ2-1; 8 positions agree with TRBD1. This CDR3 region has 15 residues. Germline CDR1 is LNHDA and CDR2 is SQIVND (reference sequence). The trim removed 8 bases at V and 4 bases at J, leaving 10 bases unmatched. The CDR3 DNA sequence: TGTGCCAGTTCCCCGAGGACAGGGTTTTACAATGAGCAGTTCTTC. Protein product: CASSPRTGFYNEQFF.

The chain couples TRBV6-5 to TRBJ1-1; possibly TRBD1 for D (6 bases). V shed 10 bases and J shed 1 base, with 13 bases lying between them. Germline V gene data show CDR1 as MNHEY and CDR2 as SVGAGI. The CDR3 is made up of 13 amino acids. The DNA for the CDR3 is TGTGCCACCCTCAGGGGACGGAACACTGAAGCTTTCTTT. Translating it yields CATLRGRNTEAFF.

This chain connects TRBV7-9 to TRBJ1-2; TRBD1 matches at 8 bases. Germline assignment: CDR1 SEHNR and CDR2 FQNEAQ (reference sequence). The CDR3 runs 16 residues. Losses at the gene ends were 5 bases for V and 3 bases for J; bases not matched to a gene: 11. CDR3 nucleotide sequence: TGTGCCAGCAGCGCCGGGACAGGAAAGCCCCACTATGGCTACACCTTC. It codes for CASSAGTGKPHYGYTF.

The chain carries TRBV6-1 and TRBJ2-1, with a possible D match to TRBD2 (5 bases). Between the trimmed V and J ends, which lost 2 bases and 3 bases, there was a span of 17 bases. CDR3 size: 17 residues. The germline gives CDR1 MNHNS, CDR2 SASEGT. The CDR3 sequence: CASSEWSMGEGYNEQFF. The CDR3 DNA follows: TGTGCCAGCAGTGAATGGAGTATGGGAGAAGGCTACAATGAGCAGTTCTTC.

Comment on this clone: This may stem from a read error, because a much larger clone lies one nucleotide away. Different DNA sequences within this sample yield the same CDR3. The genes are TRBV5-1 and TRBJ1-1, with 7 bases identical to TRBD1. V shed 3 bases and J 1 base; nucleotides not matched to a gene: 3. CDR1 and CDR2 (germline): SGHRS, YFSETQ. This CDR3 has 14 amino acids. The CDR3 sequence: CASSSGQPNTEAFF. The CDR3 DNA sequence: TGCGCCAGCAGCTCGGGACAGCCGAACACTGAAGCTTTCTTT.

V and J are TRBV5-4 and TRBJ1-2; D is uncertain. Germline V gene data show CDR1 as SGHNT and CDR2 as YYREEE (reference sequence). The CDR3 extends over 13 amino acids. Trimming cost V 4 bases and J 7 bases, with 14 bases left between them. The chain's CDR3 is CASSDGLAGGYTF. The DNA of the CDR3 is TGTGCCAGCAGCGACGGCCTAGCCGGTGGCTACACCTTC.

The sample holds one count of this clone. This chain uses TRBV30 with TRBJ2-7; 15 bases are a match to TRBD2. This CDR3 has 17 residues. CDR1 GTSNPN and CDR2 SVGIG come from the germline V gene (reference sequence). V lost 2 bases and J lost 5; bases outside the gene matches: 10. The chain's CDR3 is CAWSRIGLAGGPHEQYF. In DNA, the CDR3 is TGTGCCTGGAGTCGCATAGGACTAGCGGGAGGGCCCCACGAGCAGTACTTC.

The chain has TRBV23-1 and TRBJ1-6; D remains unclear. TRBV23-1 is an ORF; its function is uncertain. Trimming shortened V by 0 bases and J by 0 bases, and 12 bases separated the two germline ends. The CDR3 sequence is 18 residues long. The CDR3 is CASSQSSQRSSYNSPLHF. CDR3 nucleotide sequence: TGCGCCAGCAGTCAATCCTCGCAGCGTAGCTCCTATAATTCACCCCTCCACTTT.

The chain combines TRBV15 with TRBJ2-2; TRBD2 agrees at 10 bases. Trimming cost V 1 base and J 5 bases; bases outside gene matches: 4. This CDR3 comprises 16 residues. CDR1 and CDR2 from the germline V gene are LNHNV and YYDKDF (reference sequence). CDR3 amino acids: CATSRVVAGGTGELFF. In nucleotides, the CDR3 is TGTGCCACCAGCAGAGTGGTAGCGGGGGGTACCGGGGAGCTGTTTTTT.

The chain combines TRBV28 with TRBJ2-5; D unresolved. The CDR3 loop spans 14 amino acids. Germline CDR1 is MDHEN and CDR2 is SYDVKM. Between the trimmed V and J ends, which lost 5 bases and 1 base, there was a span of 11 bases. CDR3 amino acids: CASSTRRSQETQYF. Written as DNA, the CDR3 is TGTGCCAGCAGTACCAGACGGAGCCAAGAGACCCAGTACTTC.

The rearrangement links TRBV30 to TRBJ1-2, with 12 bases identical to TRBD1. Germline V CDR1 and CDR2: GTSNPN, SVGIG (reference sequence). CDR3 length equals 13 residues. V was clipped by 6 bases and J by 8 bases; unmatched bases: 7. CDR3 amino acids: CACPRDRGLGYTF. The CDR3 nucleotides read TGTGCCTGCCCCCGGGACAGGGGGCTCGGCTACACCTTC.

This clone was seen a handful of times. V gene TRBV5-1 combines with J gene TRBJ2-1, with 14 bases identical to TRBD2. Losses at the gene ends were 4 bases for V and 7 bases for J; bases not matched to a gene: 4. Germline V CDR1 and CDR2: SGHRS, YFSETQ. This CDR3 has 15 amino acids. CDR3 loop: CASSMTSGGVNEQFF. As DNA, the CDR3 is TGCGCCAGCAGCATGACTAGCGGGGGGGTAAATGAGCAGTTCTTC.

The genes are TRBV9 and TRBJ2-6; perhaps TRBD2 as D (7 bases). Trimming shortened V by 2 bases and J by 2 bases, and 26 bases separated the two germline ends. The CDR3 length is 21 residues. CDR1 and CDR2 from the germline V gene are SGDLS and YYNGEE. The CDR3 is CASSVIPISGGVPTGANVLTF. The DNA of the CDR3 is TGTGCCAGCAGCGTTATACCCATATCGGGGGGCGTCCCAACTGGGGCCAACGTCCTGACTTTC. Looking up the rest from reference TRBV9 and TRBJ2-6 gives the full variable domain: DSGVTQTPKHLITATGQRVTLRCSPRSGDLSVYWYQQSLDQGLQFLIQYYNGEERAKGNILERFSAQQFPDLHSELNLSSLELGDSALYFCASSVIPISGGVPTGANVLTFGAGSRLTVL.

The chain combines TRBV5-1 with TRBJ2-7, with 9 nucleotides matching TRBD2. The CDR3 is made up of 16 amino acids. Germline trimming cut 4 bases from V and 0 bases from J; bases unmatched to any gene: 8. Germline V gene data show CDR1 as SGHRS and CDR2 as YFSETQ. DNA of the CDR3: TGCGCCAGCAGCGGGGTAGCGGGGGAGATCTCCTACGAGCAGTACTTC. As protein: CASSGVAGEISYEQYF.

The chain links TRBV7-2 to TRBJ2-3, with TRBD1 identical over 8 bases. V lost 5 bases and J lost 6; bases outside the gene matches: 10. This CDR3 spans 15 amino acids. Per germline, CDR1 SGHTA and CDR2 FQGNSA. CDR3 bases: TGTGCCAGCAGCCCGGAGGACAGGGATCTTGATACGCAGTATTTT. It is translated as CASSPEDRDLDTQYF.

This chain connects TRBV2 to TRBJ2-1, with 8 bases that match TRBD1. Trimming cost V 2 bases and J 9 bases; bases outside gene matches: 15. This CDR3 is 17 amino acids long. Germline lookup yields CDR1 SNHLY and CDR2 FYNNEI. The CDR3 protein is CASSENAGGQGLGEQFF. CDR3 DNA: TGTGCCAGCAGTGAAAATGCAGGGGGCCAAGGTTTGGGTGAGCAGTTCTTC. Variable domain in full (rest from reference TRBV2 and TRBJ2-1): EPEVTQTPSHQVTQMGQEVILRCVPISNHLYFYWYRQILGQKVEFLVSFYNNEISEKSEIFDDQFSVERPDGSNFTLKIRSTKLEDSAMYFCASSENAGGQGLGEQFFGPGTRLTVL.